This T cell receptor (beta chain) was profiled in a study of naive and memory T cell subsets. An equimolar mix of two oligonucleotides served as the beta constant-region primer for TRBC1 and TRBC2. Four rounds of PCR amplified the ligated cDNA using nested alpha and beta constant-region primers plus SP2. Ligation attached a single-stranded oligonucleotide with a 12-nucleotide UMI and the SP2 primer to the cDNA 3' end. Each CDR3 protein is one row after TCRdb ran MiXCR on the UMI-ligation and nested PCR reads. The sample carries roughly 80,000 distinct CDR3 sequences, roughly 9.2% recorded once. Study results and caveats: There was no ground truth to check naive and memory subset results. Possibly reflecting memory cells re-expressing CD45RA, a few larger clonotypes occurred in naive repertoires, especially CD8.

As for this clonotype: Its antigen remains unidentified.

Per the germline V gene, CDR1 is SEHNR and CDR2 is FQNEAQ (reference sequence). Trimming stripped 6 bases from V and 3 bases from J, with 20 bases between. CDR3 length: 16 residues. The chain recombines TRBV7-9 with TRBJ2-5; TRBD1 might be the D (6 bases). The material sequenced was naive CD8+ T cells from blood. This TCR was sampled from a human donor in good health. The CDR3 protein is CASRHESDRSKETQYF. CDR3 DNA: TGTGCCAGCAGGCACGAATCGGACAGATCCAAAGAGACCCAGTACTTC. The whole variable domain, remainder taken from reference TRBV7-9 and TRBJ2-5, is DTGVSQNPRHKITKRGQNVTFRCDPISEHNRLYWYRQTLGQGPEFLTYFQNEAQLEKSRLLSDRFSAERPKGSFSTLEIQRTEQGDSAMYLCASRHESDRSKETQYFGPGTRLLVL.